This record concerns one T cell receptor beta chain sequence. Antigen specificity is unknown. The entry originates in a study of radiation and T cells in renal cell carcinoma. In the study overall: Nephrectomy followed 15 Gy stereotactic body radiation by 4 weeks.

Findings and limits, study-wide: From baseline, blood top tumor clonotypes peaked at 2 weeks post-radiation.

Time point of the sample: blood 2 weeks post-SBRT. Treatment in this sample: 15 Gy SBRT to primary tumor, nephrectomy 4 weeks later. Blood was sampled at baseline, 2 weeks and 4 weeks after SBRT. The CDR3 runs to 15 residues. V shed 3 bases, J shed 0 bases, and the junction held 1 base outside the gene matches. Germline V gene data show CDR1 as SEHNR and CDR2 as FQNEAQ (reference sequence). Profiling relied on immunoSEQ multiplex PCR, and the TCRdb table lists in-frame clones only, not all of them. The table has some 130,000 clones, 70% to 90% seen once; the top ten hold 5.8%. The chain combines TRBV7-9 with TRBJ2-2; TRBD2 agrees at 7 bases. The input for sequencing was blood, taken from a patient whose treatment included radiotherapy and nephrectomy. The clonotype comes from a woman between 70 and 85 years old with renal cell carcinoma. In DNA, the CDR3 is TGTGCCAGCAGCTTTGGGGGGGCGAACACCGGGGAGCTGTTTTTT. Amino acid sequence: CASSFGGANTGELFF. Full variable domain (rest looked up from reference TRBV7-9 and TRBJ2-2): DTGVSQNPRHKITKRGQNVTFRCDPISEHNRLYWYRQTLGQGPEFLTYFQNEAQLEKSRLLSDRFSAERPKGSFSTLEIQRTEQGDSAMYLCASSFGGANTGELFFGEGSRLTVL.